This TCR beta chain is drawn from a study of T cells after yellow fever vaccination. TCRdb re-called the 5' RACE reads with MiXCR, one entry per CDR3 protein. The repertoire holds about 360,000 distinct CDR3 sequences, with about 6.2% as singletons. This clonotype was counted only a few times. Trimming shortened V by 5 bases and J by 0 bases, and 11 bases separated the two germline ends. The germline V gene encodes CDR1 KGHSH and CDR2 LQKENI. The CDR3 spans 15 residues. The receptor was derived from a man aged 30 to 39 who received the YFV17D yellow fever vaccine. Here the sequenced sample was PBMCs, taken 5 days after the yellow fever booster vaccination. The gene calls are TRBV18 and TRBJ2-1; D is ambiguous. The CDR3 sequence: CASSRLDVSYNEQFF. The CDR3 nucleotides read TGTGCCAGCTCAAGGCTGGATGTCTCCTACAATGAGCAGTTCTTC.